The rows below give T cell receptor beta chains drawn from one sample of a study of cytomegalovirus exposure and HLA in healthy donors. Produced via immunoSEQ multiplex PCR; TCRdb's table is partial and in-frame only. Of under 150,000 clones in the sample, 63% were seen once. The sample comprised PBMCs. Source of these receptors: a middle-aged man in good health and CMV-seropositive. Both conserved end residues are trimmed from each CDR3. Each record gives: V gene, J gene, D gene, CDR3 protein. The D gene is left open where the match is weak.

V: TRBV5-1
J: TRBJ1-1
D: TRBD1
CDR3: ASSPGTGGWRTEAF

V: TRBV27
J: TRBJ1-1
D: -
CDR3: ASSSQVPGFGTEAF

V: TRBV5-1
J: TRBJ1-4
D: -
CDR3: ASSLEQLNEKLF

V: TRBV27
J: TRBJ1-4
D: TRBD1
CDR3: ASSTSGTGGEEKLF

V: TRBV5-4
J: TRBJ2-5
D: -
CDR3: ASTQDELLETQY

V: TRBV7-3
J: TRBJ2-1
D: -
CDR3: ASSGGGSYNEQF

V: TRBV5-1
J: TRBJ1-4
D: TRBD1
CDR3: ASSFETGVNEKLF

V: TRBV7-3
J: TRBJ2-3
D: TRBD2
CDR3: ASSSTSGGAVDTQY

V: TRBV6-5
J: TRBJ2-1
D: TRBD2
CDR3: ASSYSASGFYNEQF

V: TRBV28
J: TRBJ2-6
D: -
CDR3: ASSSARLGANVLT

V: TRBV29-1
J: TRBJ2-2
D: TRBD2
CDR3: SVLDPGGNTGELF

V: TRBV2
J: TRBJ2-7
D: -
CDR3: ASSANEIYEQY

V: TRBV7-9
J: TRBJ2-7
D: TRBD2
CDR3: ASSPGLAGGLDEQY

V: TRBV5-8
J: TRBJ2-3
D: -
CDR3: ASSSSSTDTQY

V: TRBV14
J: TRBJ2-5
D: -
CDR3: ASSQTQMITEQY

V: TRBV6-6
J: TRBJ1-5
D: -
CDR3: ASNSRGSNQPQH

V: TRBV2
J: TRBJ1-3
D: -
CDR3: ASSGGRGERNTIY

V: TRBV18
J: TRBJ1-2
D: TRBD1
CDR3: ASSPVGQANYGYT

V: TRBV7-9
J: TRBJ1-1
D: -
CDR3: ASSPTTAGTEAF

V: TRBV7-3
J: TRBJ2-1
D: -
CDR3: ASSLVGGGSSYNEQF

V: TRBV7-2
J: TRBJ2-3
D: -
CDR3: ASSLGASTDTQY

V: TRBV25-1
J: TRBJ1-1
D: -
CDR3: ASSQSRTEAF

V: TRBV29-1
J: TRBJ2-7
D: -
CDR3: SVQTLVEQY

V: TRBV10-3
J: TRBJ2-7
D: TRBD2
CDR3: AISPLAGVRYEQY

V: TRBV7-6
J: TRBJ1-4
D: TRBD1
CDR3: ASSPGQGHEKLF

V: TRBV5-1
J: TRBJ1-1
D: TRBD1
CDR3: ASRGTGGNTEAF

V: TRBV27
J: TRBJ2-5
D: TRBD2
CDR3: ASRELAGRETQY

V: TRBV6-1
J: TRBJ2-1
D: TRBD2
CDR3: ASSSGLAGYNEQF

V: TRBV27
J: TRBJ2-1
D: TRBD2
CDR3: ASSLPRRSGTDEQF

V: TRBV9
J: TRBJ2-2
D: -
CDR3: ASSVIGDTGELF

V: TRBV7-3
J: TRBJ2-1
D: TRBD1
CDR3: ASSSRQGYNEQF

V: TRBV5-1
J: TRBJ2-3
D: TRBD2
CDR3: ASSFRGGPSTDTQY

V: TRBV4-1
J: TRBJ2-1
D: TRBD2
CDR3: ASRNLPGGDSGKWNEQF

V: TRBV7-3
J: TRBJ2-1
D: TRBD1
CDR3: ASSLGRGPLNSYNEQF

V: TRBV30
J: TRBJ1-5
D: TRBD1
CDR3: AWSVKAGQGDNQPQH

V: TRBV7-2
J: TRBJ1-1
D: TRBD1
CDR3: ASSPGQGLNTEAF

V: TRBV6-5
J: TRBJ1-3
D: -
CDR3: ASSYSGLGRNTIY

V: TRBV28
J: TRBJ1-2
D: -
CDR3: ASSPTPNYGYT

V: TRBV5-1
J: TRBJ2-3
D: -
CDR3: ASSPVDSTDTQY

V: TRBV12-5
J: TRBJ2-6
D: -
CDR3: ASGLGLGARGPYGANVLT

V: TRBV6-1
J: TRBJ1-5
D: -
CDR3: ASSVDSNNQPQH

V: TRBV7-8
J: TRBJ2-1
D: TRBD2
CDR3: ASSAYPSGTSGSHEQF

V: TRBV10-3
J: TRBJ2-1
D: -
CDR3: AISAATGYSYNEQF

V: TRBV6-6
J: TRBJ2-1
D: -
CDR3: ASTLQALSPAHEQF

V: TRBV4-3
J: TRBJ2-7
D: -
CDR3: ASSEDIFSYEQY

V: TRBV6-1
J: TRBJ1-2
D: TRBD1
CDR3: ASSEKGQGRVYGYT

V: TRBV6-5
J: TRBJ2-7
D: TRBD1
CDR3: ASSYSGQGVSYEQY

V: TRBV6-5
J: TRBJ2-5
D: TRBD1
CDR3: ASSSGGAFKETQY

V: TRBV11-2
J: TRBJ2-3
D: -
CDR3: ASSLEVVADTQY

V: TRBV28
J: TRBJ2-7
D: -
CDR3: ASSLGGFRYEQY

V: TRBV5-6
J: TRBJ2-5
D: TRBD2
CDR3: ASSLISGTNDQETQY

V: TRBV11-1
J: TRBJ2-5
D: TRBD2
CDR3: ASSFRLAGGYQETQY

V: TRBV2
J: TRBJ2-7
D: -
CDR3: ASSSGYEQY

V: TRBV7-3
J: TRBJ2-1
D: TRBD2
CDR3: ASSLGLAVYNEQF